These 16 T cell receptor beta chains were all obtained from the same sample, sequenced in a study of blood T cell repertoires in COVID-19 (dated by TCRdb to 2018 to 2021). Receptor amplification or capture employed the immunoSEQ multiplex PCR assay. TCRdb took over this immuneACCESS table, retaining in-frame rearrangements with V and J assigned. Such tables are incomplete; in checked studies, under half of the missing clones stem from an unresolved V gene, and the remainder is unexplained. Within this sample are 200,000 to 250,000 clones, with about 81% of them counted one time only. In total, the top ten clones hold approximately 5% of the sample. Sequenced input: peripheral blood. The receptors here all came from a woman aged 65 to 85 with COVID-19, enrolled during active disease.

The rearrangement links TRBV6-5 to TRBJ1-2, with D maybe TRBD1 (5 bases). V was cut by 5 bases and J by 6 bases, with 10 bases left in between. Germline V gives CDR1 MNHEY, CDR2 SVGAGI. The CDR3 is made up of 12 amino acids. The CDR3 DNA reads TGTGCCAGCAGTCAGGGTAGGCATGGCTACACCTTC. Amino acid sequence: CASSQGRHGYTF.

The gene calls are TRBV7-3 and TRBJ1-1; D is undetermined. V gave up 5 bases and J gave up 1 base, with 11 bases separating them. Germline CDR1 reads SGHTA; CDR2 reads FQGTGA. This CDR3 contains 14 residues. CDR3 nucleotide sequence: TGTGCCAGCAGCGAGGGAGCCTCGAACACTGAAGCTTTCTTT. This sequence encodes CASSEGASNTEAFF.

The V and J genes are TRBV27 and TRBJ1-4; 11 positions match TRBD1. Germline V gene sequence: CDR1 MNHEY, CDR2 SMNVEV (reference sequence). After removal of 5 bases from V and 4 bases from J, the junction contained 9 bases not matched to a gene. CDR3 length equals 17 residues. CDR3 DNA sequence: TGTGCCAGCAGTCGAAGGACAGGGGGCGCGTTTAATGAAAAACTGTTTTTT. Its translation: CASSRRTGGAFNEKLFF.

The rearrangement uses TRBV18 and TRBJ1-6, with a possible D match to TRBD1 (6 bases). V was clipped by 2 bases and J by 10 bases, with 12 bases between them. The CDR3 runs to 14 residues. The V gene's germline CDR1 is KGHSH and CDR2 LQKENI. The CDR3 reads CASSPGGRASPLHF. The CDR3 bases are TGTGCCAGCTCACCAGGGGGCCGAGCATCACCCCTCCACTTT.

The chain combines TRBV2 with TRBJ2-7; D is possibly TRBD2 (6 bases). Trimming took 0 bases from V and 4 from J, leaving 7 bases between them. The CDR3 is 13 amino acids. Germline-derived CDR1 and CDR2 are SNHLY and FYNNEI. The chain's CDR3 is CASSEAEGYEQYF. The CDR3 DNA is TGTGCCAGCAGTGAAGCGGAGGGGTACGAGCAGTACTTC.

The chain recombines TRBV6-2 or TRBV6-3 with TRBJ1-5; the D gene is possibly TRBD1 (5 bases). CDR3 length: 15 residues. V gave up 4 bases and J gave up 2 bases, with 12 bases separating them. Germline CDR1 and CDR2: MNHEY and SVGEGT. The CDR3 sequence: CASSSRGGGNQPQHF. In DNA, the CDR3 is TGTGCCAGCAGTTCTAGGGGAGGGGGCAATCAGCCCCAGCATTTT.

The DNA for the CDR3 is TGTGCCAGCAGCACCCCAAGCGGGGGCCCCGAGCAGTTCTTC. Residues: CASSTPSGGPEQFF. The chain uses TRBV7-2 and TRBJ2-1, with 8 nucleotides matching TRBD2. This CDR3 has 14 residues. With V trimmed by 5 bases and J by 10 bases, 10 bases remained unmatched. Germline lookup yields CDR1 SGHTA and CDR2 FQGNSA.

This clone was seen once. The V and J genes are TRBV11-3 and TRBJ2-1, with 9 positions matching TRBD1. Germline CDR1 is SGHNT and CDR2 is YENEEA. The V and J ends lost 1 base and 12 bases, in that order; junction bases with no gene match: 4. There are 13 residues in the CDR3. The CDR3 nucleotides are TGTGCCAGCAGCTTAGTCCCGACAGGGGGGCAGTTCTTC. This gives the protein CASSLVPTGGQFF. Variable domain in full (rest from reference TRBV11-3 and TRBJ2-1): EAGVVQSPRYKIIEKKQPVAFWCNPISGHNTLYWYLQNLGQGPELLIRYENEEAVDDSQLPKDRFSAERLKGVDSTLKIQPAELGDSAVYLCASSLVPTGGQFFGPGTRLTVL.

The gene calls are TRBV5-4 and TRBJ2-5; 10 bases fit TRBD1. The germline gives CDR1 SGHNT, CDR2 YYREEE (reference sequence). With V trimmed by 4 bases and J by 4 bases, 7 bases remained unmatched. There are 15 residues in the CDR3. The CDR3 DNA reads TGTGCCAGCAGCGCACAGACAGGGGGCGTAGAGACCCAGTACTTC. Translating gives CASSAQTGGVETQYF.

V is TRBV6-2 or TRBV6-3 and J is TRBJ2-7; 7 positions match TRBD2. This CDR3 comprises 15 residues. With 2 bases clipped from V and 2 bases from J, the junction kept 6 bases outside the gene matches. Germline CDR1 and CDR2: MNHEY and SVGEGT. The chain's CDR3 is CASSYGRENTYEQYF. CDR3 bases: TGTGCCAGCAGTTACGGGCGGGAGAACACCTACGAGCAGTACTTC.

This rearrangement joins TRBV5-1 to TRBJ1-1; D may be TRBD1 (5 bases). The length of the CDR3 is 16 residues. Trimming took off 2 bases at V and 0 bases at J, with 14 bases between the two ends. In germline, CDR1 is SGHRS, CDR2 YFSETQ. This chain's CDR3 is CASSLRQGNLNTEAFF. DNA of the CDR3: TGCGCCAGCAGCTTACGGCAGGGAAACCTGAACACTGAAGCTTTCTTT.

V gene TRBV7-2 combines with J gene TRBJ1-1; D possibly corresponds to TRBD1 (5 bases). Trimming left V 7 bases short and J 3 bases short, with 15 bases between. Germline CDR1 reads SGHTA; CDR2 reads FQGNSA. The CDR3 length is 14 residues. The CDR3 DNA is TGTGCCAGCACTGTCTCCCGGGGGGACACTGAAGCTTTCTTT. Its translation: CASTVSRGDTEAFF. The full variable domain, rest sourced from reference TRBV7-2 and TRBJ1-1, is GAGVSQSPSNKVTEKGKDVELRCDPISGHTALYWYRQSLGQGLEFLIYFQGNSAPDKSGLPSDRFSAERTGGSVSTLTIQRTQQEDSAVYLCASTVSRGDTEAFFGQGTRLTVV.

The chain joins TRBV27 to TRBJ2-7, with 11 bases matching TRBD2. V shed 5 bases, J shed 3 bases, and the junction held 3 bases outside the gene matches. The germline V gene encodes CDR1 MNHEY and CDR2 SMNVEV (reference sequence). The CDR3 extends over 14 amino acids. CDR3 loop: CASSTSGRNYEQYF. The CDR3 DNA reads TGTGCCAGCAGTACTAGCGGGAGAAACTACGAGCAGTACTTC.

Here the CDR3 reads CASSTLGTNTEAFF. In DNA form, the CDR3 reads TGTGCCAGTAGCACCCTAGGAACGAACACTGAAGCTTTCTTT. V and J are TRBV19 and TRBJ1-1; D is uncertain. The germline CDR1 and CDR2 sequences are LNHDA and SQIVND (reference sequence). Trimming left V 6 bases short and J 1 base short, with 12 bases between. This CDR3 is 14 amino acids long.

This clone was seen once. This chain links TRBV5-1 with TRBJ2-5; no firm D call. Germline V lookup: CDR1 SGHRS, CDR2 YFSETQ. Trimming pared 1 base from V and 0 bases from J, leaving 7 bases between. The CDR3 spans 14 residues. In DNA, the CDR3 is TGCGCCAGCAGCTTGAACCAGTACCAAGAGACCCAGTACTTC. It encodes CASSLNQYQETQYF.

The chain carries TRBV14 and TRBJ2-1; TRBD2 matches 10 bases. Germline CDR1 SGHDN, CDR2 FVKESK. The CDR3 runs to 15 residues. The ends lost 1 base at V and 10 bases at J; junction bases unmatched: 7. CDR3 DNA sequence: TGTGCCAGCAGCCAAGGGGCTAGCGGGAGCCTCGAGCAGTTCTTC. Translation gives CASSQGASGSLEQFF.